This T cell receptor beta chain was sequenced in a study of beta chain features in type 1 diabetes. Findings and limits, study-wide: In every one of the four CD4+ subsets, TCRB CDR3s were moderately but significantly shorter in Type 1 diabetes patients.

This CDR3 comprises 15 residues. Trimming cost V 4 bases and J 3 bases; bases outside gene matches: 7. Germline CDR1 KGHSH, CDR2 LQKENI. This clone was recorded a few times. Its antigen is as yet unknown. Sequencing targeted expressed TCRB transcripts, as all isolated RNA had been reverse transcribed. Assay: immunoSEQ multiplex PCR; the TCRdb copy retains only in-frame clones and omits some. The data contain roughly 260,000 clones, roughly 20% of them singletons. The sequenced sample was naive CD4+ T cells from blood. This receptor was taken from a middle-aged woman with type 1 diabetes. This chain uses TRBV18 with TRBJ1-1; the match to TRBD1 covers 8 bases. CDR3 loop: CASSLRTGHDTEAFF. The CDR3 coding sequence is TGTGCCAGCTCACTTCGGACAGGGCATGACACTGAAGCTTTCTTT.